This T cell receptor beta chain was recovered during a study of CD8 T cells in Susac syndrome. Sequencing targeted TCR beta in blood CD8+ and CD4+ T cells. Isolation of CD8+ and CD4+ T cells was performed negatively, whereas enrichment of TEMRA cells was done by FACS. Germline CDR1 is DFQATT and CDR2 is SNEGSKA (reference sequence). Unmatched junction bases numbered 13, after V lost 4 bases and J lost 10 bases. CDR3 length: 15 residues. Random hexamers were used to reverse transcribe the RNA input (about 0.5 to 1 ug). Amplification of the TCR beta CDR3 was carried out by immunoSEQ multiplex PCR, which spanned a total of 54 Vbeta and 13 Jbeta segments. TCRdb used MiXCR to reprocess the immunoSEQ multiplex PCR reads, holding one entry per CDR3 protein. The sample includes around 200,000 distinct CDR3 sequences, about 90% of them seen just once.

The specimen sequenced was CD8+ T cells from PBMCs. This chain joins TRBV20-1 and TRBJ2-1; 10 bases are shared with TRBD2. This TCR was sampled from a human donor with multiple sclerosis. CDR3 DNA sequence: TGCAGTGCTAACTCAGCGGGGGGGCCGAAGTTGGAGCAGTTCTTC. Translating it yields CSANSAGGPKLEQFF.